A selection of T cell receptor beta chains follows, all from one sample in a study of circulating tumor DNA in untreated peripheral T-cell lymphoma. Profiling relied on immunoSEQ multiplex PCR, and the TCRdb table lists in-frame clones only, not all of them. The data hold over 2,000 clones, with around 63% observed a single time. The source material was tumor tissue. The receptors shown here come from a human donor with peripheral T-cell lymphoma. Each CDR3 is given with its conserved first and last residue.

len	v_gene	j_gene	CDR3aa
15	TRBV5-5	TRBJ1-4	CASSLEGDPNEKLFF
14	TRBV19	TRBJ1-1	CASRTGTANTEAFF
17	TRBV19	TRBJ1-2	CASSIDLVRGSNYGYTF
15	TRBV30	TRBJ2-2	CAWSLSGTRVGELFF
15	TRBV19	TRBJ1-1	CASSMWTAVVTKAFF
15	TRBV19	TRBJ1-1	CASTRRYRRGTEAFF
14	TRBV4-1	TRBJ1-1	CASSLGEGGGMVFF
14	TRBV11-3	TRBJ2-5	CASSPPFSQETQYF
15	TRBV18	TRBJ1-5	CASSPTGLINQPQHF
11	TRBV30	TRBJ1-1	CAWSRQTEAFF
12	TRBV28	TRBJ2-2	CAIGENTGELFF
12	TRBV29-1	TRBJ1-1	CSVAGANTEAFF
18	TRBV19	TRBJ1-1	CASSPEALQGGMNTEAFF
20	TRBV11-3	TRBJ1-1	CASSLFPPALDPSMNTEAFF
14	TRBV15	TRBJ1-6	CATSSHDRNSPLHF
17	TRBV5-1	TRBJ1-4	CASSHIGQGRTNEKLFF
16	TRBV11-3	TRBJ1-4	CASSLYSGATNEKLFF
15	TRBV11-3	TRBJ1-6	CASSLGEQGNSPLHF
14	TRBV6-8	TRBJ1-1	CASSYSQRGTEAFF
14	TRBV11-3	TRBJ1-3	CASSLGTSGNTIYF
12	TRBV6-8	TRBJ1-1	CASSSGRPEAFF
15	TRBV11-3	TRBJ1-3	CASSRMGDPGNIIYF
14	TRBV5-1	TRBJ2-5	CASSLDASRQTQYF
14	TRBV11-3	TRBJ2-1	CASSRGQGAREQFF
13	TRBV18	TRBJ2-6	CASLKSGANVLTF
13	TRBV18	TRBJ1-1	CASSPQENTEAFF
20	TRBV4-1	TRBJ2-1	CANNRRLAGGNSPSYNEQFF
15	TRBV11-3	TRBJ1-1	CASSSAGKGGTEAFF
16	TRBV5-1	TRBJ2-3	CASSLATGTSADTQYF
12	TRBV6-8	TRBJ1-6	CASRLTESPLHF
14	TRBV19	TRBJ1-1	CASRRVGMNTEAFF
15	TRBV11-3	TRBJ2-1	CASSLYGGRGNEQFF
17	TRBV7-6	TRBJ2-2	CASSQDGTAGDTGELFF
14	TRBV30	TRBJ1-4	CAWSAGQGFEKLFF
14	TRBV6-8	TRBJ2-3	CASKRKLGGYTQYF
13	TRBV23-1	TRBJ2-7	CASSPPWGTGVVF
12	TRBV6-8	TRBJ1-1	CASSPTGSEAFF
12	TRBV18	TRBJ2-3	CASSGTADTQYF
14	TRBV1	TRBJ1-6	CASSQEVSRSPLHF
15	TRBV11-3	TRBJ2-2	CASSEGGLRTGELFF
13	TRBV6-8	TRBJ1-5	CATGRALQGPQHF
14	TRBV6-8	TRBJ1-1	CASSPGGASTEAFF
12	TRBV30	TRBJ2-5	CAWKQDGETQYF
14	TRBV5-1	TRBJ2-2	CASSVPLAAGELFF
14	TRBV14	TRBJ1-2	CASSQDTKGYGYTF
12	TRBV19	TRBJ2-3	CASSTPRGTQYF